This record concerns one T cell receptor (beta chain) sequence. This sample was included in a study of brain metastases from non-small cell lung cancer. V was shortened by 4 bases and J by 3 bases, with 2 bases between the two germline ends. CDR3 length: 11 amino acids. Germline CDR1 is ENHRY and CDR2 is SYGVKD. TCRdb keeps only in-frame clones here, not all; method: immunoSEQ multiplex PCR. The sample includes roughly 14,000 clones, about 85% of them seen just once. V is TRBV10-3 and J is TRBJ2-3; D gene unclear. The sequenced sample consisted of primary lung tumor tissue. This sequence was found in a donor aged 40 or older with non-small cell lung cancer. CDR3 sequence reads: CAISVTDTQYF. DNA of the CDR3: TGTGCCATCAGTGTTACAGATACGCAGTATTTT.